Given below is one TCR beta chain in context. These data are taken from a study of blood T cell repertoires in COVID-19. Study as a whole: Collection of acute and convalescent COVID-19 samples took place in the United States, Italy and Spain. From T cells, B-cell-depleted T cells, or PBMCs came the material, which was cDNA or gDNA.

Original methodology: Amplification with reference gene primers provided the estimates of nucleated cell counts. Clones were sequenced by immunoSEQ multiplex PCR, and TCRdb holds only the in-frame ones, with some missing. D and trimming were read from the DNA, whereas the V and J calls and clone size are those reported in that table. This table holds some 400,000 clones, about 87% found once. A Seattle source enrolled patients during active infection and followed them longitudinally. Unmatched junction bases numbered 4, after V lost 1 base and J lost 4 bases. The CDR3 loop spans 15 amino acids. CDR1 SEHNR and CDR2 FQNEAQ come from the germline V gene (reference sequence).

The source of this sequence is a woman aged 60-75 years with COVID-19, enrolled during active disease. The V and J genes are TRBV7-9 and TRBJ2-7; 10 positions agree with TRBD2. The specimen was peripheral blood. The DNA of the CDR3 is TGTGCCAGCAGCTTAGGAGCGGGGGGGTTGTACGAGCAGTACTTC. Its protein product is CASSLGAGGLYEQYF.